This is a list of T cell receptor beta chains from one sample in a study of OX40 agonist ivuxolimab in advanced cancers. TCRdb keeps only in-frame clones here, not all; method: immunoSEQ multiplex PCR. The top ten hold about 5% of the sample, which has around 71,000 clones, about 73% seen once. Sequenced here: CD4+ or CD8+ T cells sorted from blood, sampled in a trial of the OX40 agonist ivuxolimab. All receptors come from an adult with an advanced solid tumor such as melanoma, head and neck, liver or kidney cancer. Each CDR3 is given with its conserved first and last residue. Fields, in order: J gene, D gene, V gene, clone size, CDR3 DNA, CDR3 protein. D genes are given only for firm matches. Clone size is given for some rows only: seen once, a few or many times, or a class if the clone is expanded.

>TRBJ1-1|NA|TRBV5-1|NA
TGCGCCAGCAGCTTGGTTCCGGGGGGCGGTGAAGCTTTCTTT
CASSLVPGGGEAFF
>TRBJ1-1|NA|TRBV6-1|NA
TGTGCCAGCAGCCATGAGACAAGGGACACTGAAGCTTTCTTT
CASSHETRDTEAFF
>TRBJ2-3|NA|TRBV7-9|NA
TGTGCCAGCAGCTTACGGGACGGTCGAAGAGATACGCAGTATTTT
CASSLRDGRRDTQYF
>TRBJ1-1|TRBD1|TRBV30|NA
TGTGCCTGGAAAAAGCAGGGGGTAAACACTGAAGCTTTCTTT
CAWKKQGVNTEAFF
>TRBJ2-7|NA|TRBV6-6|NA
TGTGCCAGCAGTTTTAGACCAGGGGACGAGCAGTACTTC
CASSFRPGDEQYF
>TRBJ2-4|NA|TRBV4-2|once
TGTGCCAGCAGCCAAGGGGAGTTTGGACCCCCTCGTGGAATGACCAAAAACATTCAGTACTTC
CASSQGEFGPPRGMTKNIQYF
>TRBJ2-2|TRBD1|TRBV7-2|NA
TGTGCCAGTTCATCCCAGGGGGCGAACACCGGGGAGCTGTTTTTT
CASSSQGANTGELFF
>TRBJ1-3|TRBD1|TRBV7-6|NA
TGTGCCAGCAGCTTAAAAAGGACAGGGAGCTCTGGAAACACCATATATTTT
CASSLKRTGSSGNTIYF
>TRBJ2-1|NA|TRBV5-8|once
TGTGCCAGCAGCTTGGGGACAGACTACAATGAGCAGTTCTTC
CASSLGTDYNEQFF
>TRBJ1-1|NA|TRBV5-1|NA
TGCGCCAGCAGCTCGGGGCCGTCGTCGGGAGTCACTGAAGCTTTCTTT
CASSSGPSSGVTEAFF
>TRBJ2-1|NA|TRBV7-6|NA
TGTGCCAGCAGCCCCAGGGCCGGTCAGCAGTTCTTC
CASSPRAGQQFF
>TRBJ2-3|NA|TRBV11-2|NA
TGTGCCAGCAGCTTAGATCACCTGGGCACAGATACGCAGTATTTT
CASSLDHLGTDTQYF
>TRBJ2-1|TRBD2|TRBV18|NA
TGTGCCAGCTCACCCCTAGCGGGAGGGTCCTACAATGAGCAGTTCTTC
CASSPLAGGSYNEQFF
>TRBJ2-1|NA|TRBV6-5|NA
TGTGCCAGCAGTGGGACAAACTACAATGAGCAGTTCTTC
CASSGTNYNEQFF
>TRBJ1-6|TRBD1|TRBV19|NA
TGTGCCAGTAACGCCGGGACAGTTAATTCACCCCTCCACTTT
CASNAGTVNSPLHF
>TRBJ1-6|NA|TRBV6-6|NA
TGTGCCAGCAGCCTCGACAGCCGACCAAATTCACCCCTCCACTTT
CASSLDSRPNSPLHF
>TRBJ2-7|NA|TRBV10-3|NA
TGTGCCATCAGTCCAGCCGGGGGGCAGTACGAGCAGTACTTC
CAISPAGGQYEQYF
>TRBJ2-7|NA|TRBV6-6|NA
TGTGCCAGCAGCCCCTCCTACGAGCAGTACTTC
CASSPSYEQYF
>TRBJ2-1|NA|TRBV5-1|once
TGCGCCAGCACTGCAGGGTTAGTATACAATGAGCAGTTCTTC
CASTAGLVYNEQFF
>TRBJ2-2|TRBD2|TRBV11-2|few
TGTGCCAGCAGCTTAGATTGGAGGCTAGCGGGCACCGGGGAGCTGTTTTTT
CASSLDWRLAGTGELFF
>TRBJ2-7|TRBD2|TRBV7-6|NA
TGTGCCAGCAGTTCTAAAGCCGGGACTAGCGGGAGTATCGGCTCCTACGAGCAGTACTTC
CASSSKAGTSGSIGSYEQYF
>TRBJ2-1|TRBD2|TRBV2|NA
TGTGCCAGCAGTGAAGTGGCTAGCGGGTTAGGTGAGCAGTTCTTC
CASSEVASGLGEQFF
>TRBJ2-3|TRBD2|TRBV6-5|once
TGTGCCAGCAGTTACAGGCGGGGGTCCACAGATACGCAGTATTTT
CASSYRRGSTDTQYF
>TRBJ1-1|NA|TRBV4-3|few
TGCGCCAGCAGCCAACTCACGAACACTGAAGCTTTCTTT
CASSQLTNTEAFF
>TRBJ2-5|TRBD1|TRBV11-2|NA
TGTGCCAGCAGCTTAGTCTCGGGTGGGGACAGGGGTAAGACCCAGTACTTC
CASSLVSGGDRGKTQYF
>TRBJ2-7|NA|TRBV14|NA
TGTGCCAGCAGCCCTCTCGGGACCCACTACGAGCAGTACTTC
CASSPLGTHYEQYF
>TRBJ2-7|TRBD2|TRBV18|NA
TGTGCCAGCTCACCCGGACTAGCGGGGGTCGAGCAGTACTTC
CASSPGLAGVEQYF
>TRBJ2-3|NA|TRBV14|NA
TGTGCCAGCAGCCAAGAATTGGTGGGACGGGAGCGAAATACGCAGTATTTT
CASSQELVGRERNTQYF
>TRBJ1-5|NA|TRBV6-6|NA
TGTGCCAGCAGTTCACAGGGAGGCAATCAGCCCCAGCATTTT
CASSSQGGNQPQHF
>TRBJ1-4|TRBD1|TRBV18|few
TGTGCCAGCGCGAGACAGGGCGTCCTGTTTTTT
CASARQGVLFF
>TRBJ1-1|NA|TRBV18|NA
TGTGCCAGCGCAGAAACCATGAACACTGAAGCTTTCTTT
CASAETMNTEAFF
>TRBJ2-7|NA|TRBV14|NA
TGTGCCAGCAGCCGACAAATCTGGGAACACGAGCAGTACTTC
CASSRQIWEHEQYF
>TRBJ2-3|TRBD2|TRBV4-1|NA
TGCGCCAGCAGCCAAGACCTTGGTGGACTAGCGGGAACAGATACGCAGTATTTT
CASSQDLGGLAGTDTQYF
>TRBJ2-1|NA|TRBV5-4|NA
TGTGCCAGCAGCTTTGACAGGACCTCCTACAATGAGCAGTTCTTC
CASSFDRTSYNEQFF
>TRBJ1-1|TRBD1|TRBV6-5|large
TGTGCCAGCAGAGTCGACAGGGGTGGTGAAGCTTTCTTT
CASRVDRGGEAFF
>TRBJ2-2|NA|TRBV6-1|few
TGTGCCAGCTCGGCGGGCCCGAACACCGGGGAGCTGTTTTTT
CASSAGPNTGELFF
>TRBJ2-1|TRBD2|TRBV5-4|NA
TGTGCCAGCAGCTTGGGCCGGCTAGCGGGAGCGAATGAGCAGTTCTTC
CASSLGRLAGANEQFF
>TRBJ2-1|NA|TRBV5-4|NA
TGTGCCAGCAGCTTTGGATCGCCCAGAGAGTCCTACAATGAGCAGTTCTTC
CASSFGSPRESYNEQFF
>TRBJ2-7|TRBD2|TRBV5-5|NA
TGTGCCAGCAGCTCGAATAGCGGGAGCTCCTACGAGCAGTACTTC
CASSSNSGSSYEQYF
>TRBJ1-1|NA|TRBV18|NA
TGTGCCAGCTCACCGCAGGCAGGCAGGAACACTGAAGCTTTCTTT
CASSPQAGRNTEAFF
>TRBJ1-1|TRBD1|TRBV7-2|NA
TGTGCCAGCAGCGGGACTACAGGGGGGCGCGCTGAAGCTTTCTTT
CASSGTTGGRAEAFF
>TRBJ2-3|NA|TRBV9|few
TGTGCCAGCAGCTCACTCTGGGGGGGCCCCACAGATACGCAGTATTTT
CASSSLWGGPTDTQYF
>TRBJ2-3|TRBD2|TRBV5-1|once
TGCGCCAGCACCCAGACCAGCGGGAGTTCAGATACGCAGTATTTT
CASTQTSGSSDTQYF
>TRBJ2-7|NA|TRBV27|NA
TGTGCCAGCAGTTTATCGGGGCTAGCTCTTCGAGAGCAGTACTTC
CASSLSGLALREQYF
>TRBJ2-3|NA|TRBV6-5|few
TGTGCCAGCAGTTATGGGCCCGAGCTTAGCACAGATACGCAGTATTTT
CASSYGPELSTDTQYF
>TRBJ2-3|NA|TRBV20-1|NA
TGCAGTGCTCTCCAGGGGGATACGCAGTATTTT
CSALQGDTQYF
>TRBJ1-4|NA|TRBV5-1|NA
TGCGCCAGCTCGACAGGCCCCAATGAAAAACTGTTTTTT
CASSTGPNEKLFF